The clone carrying this T cell receptor beta chain occurred a few times. Its antigen is not known. The data are from a study of CD8 T cells in ankylosing spondylitis. Study-level points and caveats: Ankylosing spondylitis blood seemed to carry a telltale TCR beta motif made of eight highly homologous variants.

Losses at the gene ends were 3 bases for V and 9 bases for J; bases not matched to a gene: 19. Germline V gene data show CDR1 as MNHNS and CDR2 as SASEGT. The CDR3 is made up of 17 amino acids. The authors made TCR beta libraries by quantitative 5'-RACE with molecular barcodes. TCRdb reprocessed the 5' RACE reads with MiXCR, giving one entry per CDR3 protein. The sample records roughly 370,000 distinct CDR3 sequences, about a fifth being singletons. The sample consisted of blood, either unsorted or a sorted T cell fraction (not recorded which). The receptor's source is a male donor with ankylosing spondylitis. The chain combines TRBV6-1 with TRBJ2-7; 8 bases agree with TRBD1. CDR3 region: CASSETPSGTGWSTQYF. DNA for the CDR3: TGTGCCAGCAGTGAGACTCCTTCCGGGACAGGTTGGTCGACGCAGTACTTC.